The rows below give T cell receptor beta chains drawn from one sample of a study of blood T cell repertoires in COVID-19. TCRdb's copy holds only in-frame clones and misses some; the assay was immunoSEQ multiplex PCR. This table holds 200,000 to 300,000 clones, around nine tenths found once. Specimen: peripheral blood. Receptors originate from a man aged 25-45 years with COVID-19, enrolled during active disease. Each CDR3 is given with its conserved first and last residue. The D gene is left open where the match is weak. Clone size is stated in some rows and not others, as once, few, many or a class when expanded.

TRBD1 | TRBJ1-5 | NA | TRBV4-1 | TGCGCCAGCAGCGAGGAGGACAGGGGGCTGGGTCAGCCCCAGCATTTT | CASSEEDRGLGQPQHF
NA | TRBJ2-4 | NA | TRBV5-4 | TGTGCCAGCAGCTCGGACTTCAAAAACATTCAGTACTTC | CASSSDFKNIQYF
NA | TRBJ1-1 | few | TRBV14 | TGTGCCAGCAGCCAAGTTCGACCAAGCGGGACTGAAGCTTTCTTT | CASSQVRPSGTEAFF
TRBD1 | TRBJ2-7 | once | TRBV18 | TGTGCCAGCTCATTGGGACAGGGGACTTTCCACGAGCAGTACTTC | CASSLGQGTFHEQYF
NA | TRBJ1-1 | NA | TRBV6-5 | TGTGCCAGCAGTTGGAGACAGGTACTGAACACTGAAGCTTTCTTT | CASSWRQVLNTEAFF
TRBD1 | TRBJ2-2 | NA | TRBV6-5 | TGTGCCAGCAGTTACTCGGGGACAGGGCCCGGGGAGCTGTTTTTT | CASSYSGTGPGELFF
TRBD1 | TRBJ1-2 | NA | TRBV14 | TGTGCCAGCAGCCAAGCCGGGACAGGGGGCCAGTATGGCTACACCTTC | CASSQAGTGGQYGYTF
NA | TRBJ1-5 | NA | TRBV4-1 | TGCGCCAGCAGCCAAGTAGTTTCACTCGGGGGCAATCAGCCCCAGCATTTT | CASSQVVSLGGNQPQHF
TRBD1 | TRBJ2-5 | NA | TRBV5-1 | TGCGCCAGCAGCCACGGACAGGGGCAAGAGACCCAGTACTTC | CASSHGQGQETQYF
TRBD1 | TRBJ1-5 | few | TRBV6-5 | TGTGCCAGCAGTTGGACAGGGCCTGGAATGACCCAGCATTTT | CASSWTGPGMTQHF
NA | TRBJ2-1 | NA | TRBV5-4 | TGTGCCAGCAGACGTCTCCAGGGCTCCTACAATGAGCAGTTCTTC | CASRRLQGSYNEQFF
NA | TRBJ1-1 | NA | TRBV6-7 | TGTGCCAGCAGTTACAGGGAGGGATTGAACACTGAAGCTTTCTTT | CASSYREGLNTEAFF
NA | TRBJ2-5 | NA | TRBV15 | TGTGCCACCAGCAGAGATCCCGGGGGAACGGAGACCCAGTACTTC | CATSRDPGGTETQYF
NA | TRBJ1-3 | NA | TRBV27 | TGTGCCAGCAGTTCGGGGGGGGGAAACACCATATATTTT | CASSSGGGNTIYF
NA | TRBJ1-1 | NA | TRBV5-1 | TGCGCCAGTTCCGAGGGGAGGATGGGTACTGAAGCTTTCTTT | CASSEGRMGTEAFF
TRBD1 | TRBJ2-2 | few | TRBV5-1 | TGCGCCAGCAGCGTCCTGACAGGGGGTAACACCGGGGAGCTGTTTTTT | CASSVLTGGNTGELFF
TRBD2 | TRBJ2-2 | NA | TRBV10-1 | TGCGCCAGCAGTGCTCTAGCGGGGTCCGGGGAGCTGTTTTTT | CASSALAGSGELFF
NA | TRBJ1-6 | NA | TRBV7-2 | TGTGCCAGCAGCTTAGCCAGGGGATTATCACCCCTCCACTTT | CASSLARGLSPLHF
TRBD1 | TRBJ1-2 | NA | TRBV19 | TGTGCCAGTAGTGAGGAGGACAGGACGGACTATGGCTACACCTTC | CASSEEDRTDYGYTF
TRBD2 | TRBJ2-1 | NA | TRBV24-1 | TGTGCCACCAGTGCAGGCGGGGGGGCCAAGGAGCAGTTCTTC | CATSAGGGAKEQFF
TRBD1 | TRBJ2-3 | NA | TRBV2 | TGTGCCAGCAGTGAACAGGGACAGGGAGCAGATACGCAGTATTTT | CASSEQGQGADTQYF
TRBD1 | TRBJ1-2 | NA | TRBV18 | TGTGCCAGCTCACCCGGACAGGAGAACTATGGCTACACCTTC | CASSPGQENYGYTF
TRBD2 | TRBJ2-1 | NA | TRBV3-1/TRBV3-2 | TGTGCCAGCAGCCAAGACTGGGGGGGGACTTACAATGAGCAGTTCTTC | CASSQDWGGTYNEQFF
NA | TRBJ1-2 | NA | TRBV5-1 | TGCGCCAGCAGCTTGGCATCAGAATATGGCTACACCTTC | CASSLASEYGYTF
NA | TRBJ1-2 | NA | TRBV12-3/TRBV12-4 | TGTGCCAGCAGCCGTCATTCAGGGTTTGGCTACACCTTC | CASSRHSGFGYTF
TRBD1 | TRBJ2-7 | few | TRBV19 | TGTGCCAGTAGTGTCCCGGGACAGGGAGATTACGAGCAGTACTTC | CASSVPGQGDYEQYF
NA | TRBJ1-1 | NA | TRBV7-3 | TGTGCCAGCAGCCCCGGACGGGGCACTGAAGCTTTCTTT | CASSPGRGTEAFF
NA | TRBJ1-1 | NA | TRBV5-4 | TGTGCCAGCAGCTTGGAATTCGGACAGCAGAACACTGAAGCTTTCTTT | CASSLEFGQQNTEAFF
NA | TRBJ2-7 | NA | TRBV5-6 | TGTGCCAGCAGCTCCACACCTGGCGGGACAGAGCTTTACGAGCAGTACTTC | CASSSTPGGTELYEQYF
TRBD1 | TRBJ1-1 | NA | TRBV5-1 | TGCGCCAGCAGCTTGGGGGGACAGGCCACTGAAGCTTTCTTT | CASSLGGQATEAFF
NA | TRBJ1-3 | NA | TRBV6-1 | TGTGCCAGCAGTGAAAGCGGACGGCTCTCTGGAAACACCATATATTTT | CASSESGRLSGNTIYF
TRBD1 | TRBJ1-2 | NA | TRBV15 | TGTGCCACCAGCCGGGACAGGGGGCCTAACTATGGCTACACCTTC | CATSRDRGPNYGYTF
TRBD1 | TRBJ1-6 | few | TRBV5-1 | TGCGCCAGCAGCCTAGGGACAGGGGGCCATTCACCCCTCCACTTT | CASSLGTGGHSPLHF
NA | TRBJ1-1 | NA | TRBV5-6 | TGTGCCAGCAGCTTGGCATGGGGGGGCACTGAAGCTTTCTTT | CASSLAWGGTEAFF
NA | TRBJ1-6 | few | TRBV15 | TGTGCCACCAGACAGGTTGGGTCACCCCTCCACTTT | CATRQVGSPLHF
TRBD1 | TRBJ2-7 | NA | TRBV5-6 | TGTGCCAGCACCAGACAGGGTCGGGGAACTTACGAGCAGTACTTC | CASTRQGRGTYEQYF
TRBD2 | TRBJ2-2 | NA | TRBV10-3 | TGTGCCATCCCGACCGGGACTAGCGGGGGCGGGACCGGGGAGCTGTTTTTT | CAIPTGTSGGGTGELFF
NA | TRBJ2-7 | once | TRBV5-1 | TGCGCCAGCAGCTTGGACCGGTCCGTGATCTACGAGCAGTACTTC | CASSLDRSVIYEQYF
TRBD1 | TRBJ1-2 | NA | TRBV11-2 | TGTGCCAGCAGCCCGAACCCCGGGACAGGAAACTATGGCTACACCTTC | CASSPNPGTGNYGYTF
NA | TRBJ2-1 | NA | TRBV27 | TGTGCCAGCAGTTTACCAGGGAACTACAATGAGCAGTTCTTC | CASSLPGNYNEQFF
NA | TRBJ1-1 | NA | TRBV6-5 | TGTGCCAGCAGTTACCGAAGCAGCGACACTGAAGCTTTCTTT | CASSYRSSDTEAFF
TRBD1 | TRBJ1-1 | NA | TRBV27 | TGTGCCAGCAGCCCAAGACAGGGGATGAACACTGAAGCTTTCTTT | CASSPRQGMNTEAFF
NA | TRBJ1-3 | NA | TRBV6-1 | TGTGCCAGCAGTGAAGTCCACCCTGGCAGAAGTTATGGAAACACCATATATTTT | CASSEVHPGRSYGNTIYF
NA | TRBJ2-7 | NA | TRBV7-9 | TGTGCCAGCAGCCCAAACACGGACCCTAGAGGGTACGAGCAGTACTTC | CASSPNTDPRGYEQYF
NA | TRBJ2-5 | NA | TRBV7-9 | TGTGCCAGCAGCCCCAGGACCCGGGGGTCCAAAGAGACCCAGTACTTC | CASSPRTRGSKETQYF
TRBD2 | TRBJ2-5 | NA | TRBV19 | TGTGCCAGTAGCCGGGGGGAGGTCGAGACCCAGTACTTC | CASSRGEVETQYF
NA | TRBJ1-1 | NA | TRBV6-5 | TGTGCCAGCAGTTACGAGGTCGGTCGGTACACTGAAGCTTTCTTT | CASSYEVGRYTEAFF
NA | TRBJ2-1 | NA | TRBV4-2 | TGTGCCAGCAGCCAAGGGAGCAATGAGCAGTTCTTC | CASSQGSNEQFF
NA | TRBJ2-7 | NA | TRBV19 | TGTGCCAGTAGTCCAACACAGTCCGCGTTGGCCTACGAGCAGTACTTC | CASSPTQSALAYEQYF
NA | TRBJ2-1 | NA | TRBV15 | TGTGCCACCAGCAGAGTACGCGGGGTAGGGGATGAGCAGTTCTTC | CATSRVRGVGDEQFF